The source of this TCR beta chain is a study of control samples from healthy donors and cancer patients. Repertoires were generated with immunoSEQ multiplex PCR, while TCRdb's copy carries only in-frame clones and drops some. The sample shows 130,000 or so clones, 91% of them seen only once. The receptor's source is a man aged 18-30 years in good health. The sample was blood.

CDR3 DNA: TGCGCCAGCAGTCATACGATCTTAACCGCCGGAACAGGGGGCAAGAATGGCTACACCTTC. It translates to CASSHTILTAGTGGKNGYTF. This rearrangement joins TRBV23-1 to TRBJ1-2, with TRBD1 identical over 9 bases. TRBV23-1 is reported as an ORF; its role is uncertain. The junction had 23 bases not matched to a gene; V was cut back by 3 bases and J by 6 bases. This CDR3 is 20 amino acids long.